This is a list of T cell receptor beta chains from one sample in a study of human CD8 memory T cell subsets. TCRdb re-called the 5' RACE reads; every CDR3 protein appears as one record, without DNA. This repertoire includes under 11,000 distinct CDR3 sequences. The sample taken for sequencing was CD8+ T cells from PBMCs. The receptor source for this set is a human donor in good health. CDR3s include the opening cysteine and the closing phenylalanine or tryptophan.

j_call | v_call | cdr3_aa
TRBJ2-2 | TRBV5-1 | CASSFTPNTGELFF
TRBJ2-7 | TRBV19 | CASSLGTGAYEQYF
TRBJ2-3 | TRBV29-1 | CSVMGLAGAPDTDTQYF
TRBJ2-7 | TRBV4-1 | CASSPPLAYEQYF
TRBJ2-3 | TRBV6-1 | CASSRLAGTTDTQYF
TRBJ2-3 | TRBV3-1 | CASSQGLAGEATQYF
TRBJ2-7 | TRBV2 | CASSGGDSYEQYF
TRBJ1-2 | TRBV12-3/TRBV12-4 | CASRLAYGYTF
TRBJ1-1 | TRBV7-9 | CASSWTANTEAFF
TRBJ2-7 | TRBV4-3 | CASSQDSSGSYEQYF
TRBJ1-2 | TRBV7-9 | CASSSDRRYGYTF